These 9 T cell receptor beta chains were all obtained from the same sample, sequenced in a study of T cell responses to AZD1222 COVID-19 vaccine. Clones were sequenced by immunoSEQ multiplex PCR, and TCRdb holds only the in-frame ones, with some missing. The table includes more than 95,000 clones, around 89% detected once. Sample: peripheral blood, taken 28 days after the second AZD1222 dose. The receptors derive from an adult who received the AZD1222 COVID-19 vaccine.

This rearrangement joins TRBV10-3 to TRBJ2-1; 9 nucleotides agree with TRBD2. This CDR3 has 14 residues. Germline CDR1 and CDR2: ENHRY and SYGVKD. The V segment lost 4 bases and the J segment 8 bases; nucleotides outside the gene matches: 6. DNA for the CDR3: TGTGCCATCAGTGGCCTAGCGGGAATCGATGAGCAGTTCTTC. It is translated as CAISGLAGIDEQFF.

The chain combines TRBV6-2 or TRBV6-3 with TRBJ2-1, with D possibly being TRBD2 (5 bases). This CDR3 has 16 amino acids. The germline V gene encodes CDR1 MNHEY and CDR2 SVGEGT. V was clipped by 2 bases and J by 8 bases, with 19 bases between them. Written as DNA, the CDR3 is TGTGCCAGCAGTTACGCCAGCGGTGGGAGCCCGGATGAGCAGTTCTTC. This codes for CASSYASGGSPDEQFF.

This clone was observed a single time. The rearrangement joins TRBV10-2 to TRBJ2-1; possibly TRBD1 or TRBD2 for D (5 bases each). V was cut by 2 bases and J by 7 bases, with 6 bases left in between. CDR3 length equals 12 residues. CDR1 is WSHSY and CDR2 is SAAADI in the germline V gene. The CDR3 DNA sequence: TGCGCCAGCAGTGAGGAGGGGAATGAGCAGTTCTTC. Translated, it gives CASSEEGNEQFF.

The V and J genes are TRBV15 and TRBJ1-3; TRBD1 aligns across 8 bases. The CDR3 covers 17 residues. Germline V gene sequence: CDR1 LNHNV, CDR2 YYDKDF (reference sequence). V dropped 0 bases and J dropped 3; count of bases not matched to a gene: 7. The CDR3 protein is CATSRDHQGAVGNTIYF. CDR3 bases: TGTGCCACCAGCAGAGATCACCAGGGGGCGGTTGGAAACACCATATATTTT.

This clone has only a few counts. V gene TRBV5-4 combines with J gene TRBJ1-2; weak D call: TRBD1 (6 bases). Germline lookup yields CDR1 SGHNT and CDR2 YYREEE (reference sequence). Trimming removed 5 bases at V and 7 bases at J, with 21 bases between. There are 15 residues in the CDR3. The chain's CDR3 is CASSKGGGVFFGYTF. CDR3 coding DNA: TGTGCCAGCAGTAAAGGGGGAGGGGTTTTCTTTGGCTACACCTTC.

Written as DNA, the CDR3 is TGTGCCAGCAGCCAAGGGGGAGGCTCCTACGAGCAGTACTTC. Translated, it gives CASSQGGGSYEQYF. The chain uses TRBV5-5 and TRBJ2-7; D may match TRBD1 or TRBD2 (6 bases each). V was clipped by 4 bases and J by 0 bases, with 11 bases between them. The CDR3 sequence is 14 residues long. CDR1 and CDR2 (germline): SGHKS, YYEKEE (reference sequence). The full variable domain, rest sourced from reference TRBV5-5 and TRBJ2-7, is DAGVTQSPTHLIKTRGQQVTLRCSPISGHKSVSWYQQVLGQGPQFIFQYYEKEERGRGNFPDRFSARQFPNYSSELNVNALLLGDSALYLCASSQGGGSYEQYFGPGTRLTVT.

This clone turned up a few times. The chain joins TRBV9 to TRBJ1-1; 7 bases line up with TRBD1. The germline gives CDR1 SGDLS, CDR2 YYNGEE. This CDR3 is 18 amino acids long. The V segment lost 4 bases and the J segment 0 bases; nucleotides outside the gene matches: 15. The DNA for the CDR3 is TGTGCCAGCAGCCCCGCCGGGGGACAGTCAGGCCTGAACACTGAAGCTTTCTTT. Its protein is CASSPAGGQSGLNTEAFF.

The genes are TRBV30 and TRBJ1-2, with a possible D match to TRBD1 (6 bases). With 4 bases removed from V and 5 bases from J, the gap between germline ends came to 20 bases. CDR1 and CDR2 from the germline V gene are GTSNPN and SVGIG (reference sequence). This CDR3 has 15 residues. CDR3 nucleotides: TGTGCCTGGACCCTAGGGGGAGCGGTGAATTATGGCTACACCTTC. It codes for CAWTLGGAVNYGYTF.

The gene calls are TRBV3-1 (or the pseudogene TRBV3-2) and TRBJ1-5; D is ambiguous. The CDR3 sequence is 14 residues long. Germline lookup yields CDR1 LGHDT and CDR2 YNNKEL (reference sequence). V was shortened by 4 bases and J by 2 bases, with 9 bases between the two germline ends. The CDR3 spells CASSPRSGNQPQHF. The DNA of the CDR3 is TGTGCCAGCAGCCCCCGATCGGGCAATCAGCCCCAGCATTTT.